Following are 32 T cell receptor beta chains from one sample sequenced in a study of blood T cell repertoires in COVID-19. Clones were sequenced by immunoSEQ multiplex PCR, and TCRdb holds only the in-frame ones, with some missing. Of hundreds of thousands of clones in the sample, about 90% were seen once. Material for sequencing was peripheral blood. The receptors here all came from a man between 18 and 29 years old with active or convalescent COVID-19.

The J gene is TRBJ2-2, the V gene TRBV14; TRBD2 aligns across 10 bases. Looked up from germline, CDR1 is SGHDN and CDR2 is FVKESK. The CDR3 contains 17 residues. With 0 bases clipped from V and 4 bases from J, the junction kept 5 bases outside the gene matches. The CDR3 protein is CASSQEWLAGVTGELFF. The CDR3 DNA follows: TGTGCCAGCAGCCAAGAGTGGCTAGCGGGAGTCACCGGGGAGCTGTTTTTT.

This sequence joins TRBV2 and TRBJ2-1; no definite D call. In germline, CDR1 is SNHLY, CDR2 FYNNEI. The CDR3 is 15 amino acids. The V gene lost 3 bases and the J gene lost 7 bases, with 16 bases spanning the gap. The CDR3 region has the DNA TGTGCCAGCAGTGACACTAAAAACCCCGTGAATGAGCAGTTCTTC. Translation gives CASSDTKNPVNEQFF.

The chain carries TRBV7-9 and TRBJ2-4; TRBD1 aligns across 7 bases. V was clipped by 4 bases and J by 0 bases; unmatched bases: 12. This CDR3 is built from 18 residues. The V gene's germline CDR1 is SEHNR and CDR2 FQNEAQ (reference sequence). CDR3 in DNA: TGTGCCAGCAGCTCAACCTCCGGGACAGTTATAGCCAAAAACATTCAGTACTTC. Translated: CASSSTSGTVIAKNIQYF.

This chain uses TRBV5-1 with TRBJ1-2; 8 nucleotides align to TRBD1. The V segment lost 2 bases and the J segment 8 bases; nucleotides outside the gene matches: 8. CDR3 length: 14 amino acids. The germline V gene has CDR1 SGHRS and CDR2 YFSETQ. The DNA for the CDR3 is TGCGCCAGCAGCTTTGTGGCAGGGGGCCACGGCTACACCTTC. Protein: CASSFVAGGHGYTF.

The CDR3 bases are TGTGCCAGCAGCTTATCTGTCGAGCAGTACTTC. Translation: CASSLSVEQYF. The chain is built from TRBV7-9 and TRBJ2-7, with D unresolved. The V end lost 2 bases, the J end lost 6 bases, and 5 bases lay between the germline ends. CDR1 is SEHNR, CDR2 FQNEAQ, per germline (reference sequence). CDR3 length: 11 residues. Using reference TRBV7-9 and TRBJ2-7 for the parts outside the CDR3, the full variable domain is DTGVSQNPRHKITKRGQNVTFRCDPISEHNRLYWYRQTLGQGPEFLTYFQNEAQLEKSRLLSDRFSAERPKGSFSTLEIQRTEQGDSAMYLCASSLSVEQYFGPGTRLTVT.

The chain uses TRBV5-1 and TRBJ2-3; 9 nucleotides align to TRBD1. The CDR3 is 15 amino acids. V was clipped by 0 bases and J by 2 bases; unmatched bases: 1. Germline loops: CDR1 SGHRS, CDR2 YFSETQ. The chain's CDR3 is CASSLDRGPTDTQYF. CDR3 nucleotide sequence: TGCGCCAGCAGCTTGGACAGGGGGCCCACAGATACGCAGTATTTT.

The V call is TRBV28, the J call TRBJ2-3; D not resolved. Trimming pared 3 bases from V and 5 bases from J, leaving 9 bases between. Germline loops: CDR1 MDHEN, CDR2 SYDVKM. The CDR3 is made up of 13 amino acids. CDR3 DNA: TGTGCCAGCAGTTTTGTGTCCGTAGATACGCAGTATTTT. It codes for CASSFVSVDTQYF. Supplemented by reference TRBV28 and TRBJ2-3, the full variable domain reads DVKVTQSSRYLVKRTGEKVFLECVQDMDHENMFWYRQDPGLGLRLIYFSYDVKMKEKGDIPEGYSVSREKKERFSLILESASTNQTSMYLCASSFVSVDTQYFGPGTRLTVL.

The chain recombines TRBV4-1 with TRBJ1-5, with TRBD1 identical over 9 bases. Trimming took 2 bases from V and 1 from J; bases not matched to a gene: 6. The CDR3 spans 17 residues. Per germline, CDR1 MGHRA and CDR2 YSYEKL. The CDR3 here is CASSQKTGGQSNQPQHF. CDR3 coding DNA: TGCGCCAGCAGCCAAAAAACAGGGGGCCAAAGCAATCAGCCCCAGCATTTT.

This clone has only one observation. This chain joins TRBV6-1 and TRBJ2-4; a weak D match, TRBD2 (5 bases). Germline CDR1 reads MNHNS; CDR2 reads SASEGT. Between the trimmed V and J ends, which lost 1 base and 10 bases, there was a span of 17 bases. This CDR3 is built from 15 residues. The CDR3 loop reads CASSEVDGGGGIQYF. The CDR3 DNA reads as TGTGCCAGCAGTGAAGTGGATGGAGGAGGCGGAATTCAGTACTTC.

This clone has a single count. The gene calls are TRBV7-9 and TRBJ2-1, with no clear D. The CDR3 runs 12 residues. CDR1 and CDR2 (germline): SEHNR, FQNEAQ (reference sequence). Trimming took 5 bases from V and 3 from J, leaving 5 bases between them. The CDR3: CASSLSYNEQFF. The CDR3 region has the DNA TGTGCCAGCAGCCTGAGCTACAATGAGCAGTTCTTC.

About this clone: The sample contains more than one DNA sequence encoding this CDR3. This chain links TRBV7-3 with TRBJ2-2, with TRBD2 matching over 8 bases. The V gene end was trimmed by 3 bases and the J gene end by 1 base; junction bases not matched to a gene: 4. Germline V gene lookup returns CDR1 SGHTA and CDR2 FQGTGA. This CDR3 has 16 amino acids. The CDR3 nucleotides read TGTGCCAGCAGCTTGACCGGGACTAGGAACACCGGGGAGCTGTTTTTT. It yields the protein CASSLTGTRNTGELFF.

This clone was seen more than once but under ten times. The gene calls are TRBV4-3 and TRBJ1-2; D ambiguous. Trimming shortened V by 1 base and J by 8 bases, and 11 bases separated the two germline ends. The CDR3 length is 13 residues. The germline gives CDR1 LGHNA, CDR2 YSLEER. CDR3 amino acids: CASSQVGRYGYTF. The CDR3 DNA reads TGCGCCAGCAGCCAAGTGGGGAGGTACGGCTACACCTTC.

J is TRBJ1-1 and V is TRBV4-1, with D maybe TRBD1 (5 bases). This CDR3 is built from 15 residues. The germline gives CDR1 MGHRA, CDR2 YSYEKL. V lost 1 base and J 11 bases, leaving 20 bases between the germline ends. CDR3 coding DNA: TGCGCCAGCAGCCAAGTGAATCCGGGACGGGGGGTCGCTTTCTTT. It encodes CASSQVNPGRGVAFF.

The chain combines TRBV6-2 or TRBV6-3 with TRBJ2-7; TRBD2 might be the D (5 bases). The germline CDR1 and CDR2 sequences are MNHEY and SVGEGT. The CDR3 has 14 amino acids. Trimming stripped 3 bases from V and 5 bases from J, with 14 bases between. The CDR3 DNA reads TGTGCCAGCAGTTATTTCACTAGGTATAACGAGCAGTACTTC. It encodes CASSYFTRYNEQYF.

The CDR3 sequence is CASSYLGQGHGELFF. CDR3 nucleotide sequence: TGTGCCAGCAGTTACTTGGGACAGGGCCACGGGGAGCTGTTTTTT. The chain has TRBV6-5 and TRBJ2-2; 9 nucleotides match TRBD1. The trim removed 1 base at V and 7 bases at J, leaving 4 bases unmatched. Germline V gives CDR1 MNHEY, CDR2 SVGAGI. The CDR3 sequence is 15 residues long.

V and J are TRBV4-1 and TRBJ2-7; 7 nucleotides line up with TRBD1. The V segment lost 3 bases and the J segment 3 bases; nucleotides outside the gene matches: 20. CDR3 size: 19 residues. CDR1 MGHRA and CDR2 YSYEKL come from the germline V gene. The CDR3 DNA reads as TGCGCCAGCAGCCAGCAGGTAACATTGGGGACAGCCACAATCTACGAGCAGTACTTC. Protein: CASSQQVTLGTATIYEQYF.

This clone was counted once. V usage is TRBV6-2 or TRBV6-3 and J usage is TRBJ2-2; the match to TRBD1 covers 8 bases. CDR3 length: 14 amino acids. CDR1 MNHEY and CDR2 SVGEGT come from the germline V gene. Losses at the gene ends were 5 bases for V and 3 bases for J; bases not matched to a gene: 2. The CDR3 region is CASSQDRDTGELFF. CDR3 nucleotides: TGTGCCAGCAGTCAGGACAGGGACACCGGGGAGCTGTTTTTT.

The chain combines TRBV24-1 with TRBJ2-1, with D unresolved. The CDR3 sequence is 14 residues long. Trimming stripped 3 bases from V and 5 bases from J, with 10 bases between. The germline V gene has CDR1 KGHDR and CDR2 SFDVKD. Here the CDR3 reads CATSDARGDNEQFF. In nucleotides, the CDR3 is TGTGCCACCAGTGATGCCAGAGGCGACAATGAGCAGTTCTTC.

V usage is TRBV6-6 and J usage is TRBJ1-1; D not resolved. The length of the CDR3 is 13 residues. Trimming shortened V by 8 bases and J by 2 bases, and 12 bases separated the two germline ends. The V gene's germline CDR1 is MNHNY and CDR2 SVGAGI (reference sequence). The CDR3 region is CASFPEGNTEAFF. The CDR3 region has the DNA TGTGCCAGCTTTCCGGAGGGAAACACTGAAGCTTTCTTT.

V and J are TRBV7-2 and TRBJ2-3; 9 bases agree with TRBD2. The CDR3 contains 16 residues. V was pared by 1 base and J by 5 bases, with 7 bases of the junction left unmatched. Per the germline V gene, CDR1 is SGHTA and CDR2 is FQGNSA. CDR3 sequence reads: CASSLVRLAVGDTQYF. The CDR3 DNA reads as TGTGCCAGCAGCTTAGTCAGACTAGCGGTTGGAGATACGCAGTATTTT.

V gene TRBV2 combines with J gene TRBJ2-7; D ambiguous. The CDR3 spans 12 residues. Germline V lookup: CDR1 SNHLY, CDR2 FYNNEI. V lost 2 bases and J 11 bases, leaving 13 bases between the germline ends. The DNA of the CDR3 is TGTGCCAGCAGTGAACGAGGAATTTCAGAGTACTTC. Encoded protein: CASSERGISEYF.

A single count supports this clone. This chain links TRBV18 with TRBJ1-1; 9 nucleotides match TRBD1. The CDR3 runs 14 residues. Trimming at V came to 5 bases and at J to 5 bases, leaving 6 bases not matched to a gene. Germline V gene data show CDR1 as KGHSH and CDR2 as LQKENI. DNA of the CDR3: TGTGCCAGCTCAACGGGACAGGGAAAAACTGAAGCTTTCTTT. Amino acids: CASSTGQGKTEAFF.

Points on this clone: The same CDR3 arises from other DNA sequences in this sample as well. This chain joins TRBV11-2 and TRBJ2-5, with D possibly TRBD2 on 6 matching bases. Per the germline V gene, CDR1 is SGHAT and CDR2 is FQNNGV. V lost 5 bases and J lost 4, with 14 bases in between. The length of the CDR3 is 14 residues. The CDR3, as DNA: TGTGCCAGCAGCCTGGGCGTGGGGGGAGAGACCCAGTACTTC. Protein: CASSLGVGGETQYF.

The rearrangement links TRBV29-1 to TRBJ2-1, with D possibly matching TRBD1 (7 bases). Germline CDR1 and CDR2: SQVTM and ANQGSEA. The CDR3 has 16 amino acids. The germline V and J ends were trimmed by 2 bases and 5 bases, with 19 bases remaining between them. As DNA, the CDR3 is TGCAGCGTTGAATCGGGGGACAGCTATCCCCACAATGAGCAGTTCTTC. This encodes CSVESGDSYPHNEQFF.

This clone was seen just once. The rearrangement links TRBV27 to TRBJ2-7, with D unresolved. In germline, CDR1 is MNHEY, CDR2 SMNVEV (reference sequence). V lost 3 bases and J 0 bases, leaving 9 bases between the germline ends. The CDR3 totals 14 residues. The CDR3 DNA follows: TGTGCCAGCAGTTTTGCCAGTACCTCCTACGAGCAGTACTTC. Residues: CASSFASTSYEQYF.

The CDR3 reads CASIPSGAVDEQYF. The CDR3 DNA is TGTGCCAGCATCCCAAGCGGGGCGGTTGACGAGCAGTACTTC. The chain carries TRBV27 and TRBJ2-7; 7 bases are shared with TRBD2. The CDR3 is 14 residues long. V gave up 7 bases and J gave up 5 bases; unmatched junction bases: 11. The germline gives CDR1 MNHEY, CDR2 SMNVEV (reference sequence).

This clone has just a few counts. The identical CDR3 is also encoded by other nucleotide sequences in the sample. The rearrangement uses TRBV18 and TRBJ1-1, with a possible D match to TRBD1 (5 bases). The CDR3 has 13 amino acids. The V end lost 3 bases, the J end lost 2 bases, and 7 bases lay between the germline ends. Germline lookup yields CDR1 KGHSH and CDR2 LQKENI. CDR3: CASSPQGNTEAFF. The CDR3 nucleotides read TGTGCCAGCTCACCCCAGGGTAACACTGAAGCTTTCTTT.

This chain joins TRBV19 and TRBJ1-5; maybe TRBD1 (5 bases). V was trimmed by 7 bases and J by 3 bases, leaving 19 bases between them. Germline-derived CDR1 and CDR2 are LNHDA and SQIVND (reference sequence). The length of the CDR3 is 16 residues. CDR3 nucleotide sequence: TGTGCCAGTACCCTAGGACGGGGACTAGCCAATCAGCCCCAGCATTTT. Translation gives CASTLGRGLANQPQHF.

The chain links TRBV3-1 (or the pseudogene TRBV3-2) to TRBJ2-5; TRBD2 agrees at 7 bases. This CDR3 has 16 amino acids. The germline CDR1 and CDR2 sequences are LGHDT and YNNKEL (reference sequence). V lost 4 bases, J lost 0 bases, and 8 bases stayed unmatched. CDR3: CASSRTEAGNQETQYF. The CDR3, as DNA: TGTGCCAGCAGCCGAACGGAAGCGGGGAACCAAGAGACCCAGTACTTC.

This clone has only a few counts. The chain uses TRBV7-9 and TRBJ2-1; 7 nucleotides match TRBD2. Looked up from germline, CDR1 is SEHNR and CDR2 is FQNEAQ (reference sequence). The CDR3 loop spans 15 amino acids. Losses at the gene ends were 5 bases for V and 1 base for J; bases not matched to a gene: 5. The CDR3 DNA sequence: TGTGCCAGCAGCCCGGGACTAAAGTCCTACAATGAGCAGTTCTTC. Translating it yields CASSPGLKSYNEQFF.

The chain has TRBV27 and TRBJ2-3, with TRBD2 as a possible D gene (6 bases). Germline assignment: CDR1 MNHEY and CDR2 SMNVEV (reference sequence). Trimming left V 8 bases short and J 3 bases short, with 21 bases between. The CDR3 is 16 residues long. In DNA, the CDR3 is TGTGCCAGCCGACCCTCCCTGGAGGGTCTAACAGATACGCAGTATTTT. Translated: CASRPSLEGLTDTQYF.

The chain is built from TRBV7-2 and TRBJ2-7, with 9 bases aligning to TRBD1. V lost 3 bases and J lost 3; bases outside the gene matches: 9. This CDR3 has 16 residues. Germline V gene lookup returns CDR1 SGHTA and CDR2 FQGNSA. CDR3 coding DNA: TGTGCCAGCAGCTTCGGACCGGGACAGGGAAGCTACGAGCAGTACTTC. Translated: CASSFGPGQGSYEQYF.